The 25 T cell receptor beta chains presented below share a single source sample, sequenced in a study of T-cell reconstitution after alpha-beta-depleted transplantation in children. TCRbeta library preparation incorporated unique molecular identifiers. Via MiXCR, TCRdb re-called the PCR reads, giving one row per CDR3 protein. Found here are around 100,000 distinct CDR3 sequences, roughly 7.2% of them singletons; the top ten hold over 15%. This specimen was PBMCs, taken before TCRalphabeta/CD19-depleted stem cell transplant. The receptors derive from a boy aged 2 to 10 with acute lymphoblastic leukemia, due to receive a stem cell transplant.

The chain is built from TRBV20-1 and TRBJ2-5, with D perhaps TRBD2 (6 bases). Per the germline V gene, CDR1 is DFQATT and CDR2 is SNEGSKA (reference sequence). V was pared by 6 bases and J by 2 bases, with 13 bases between. The CDR3 totals 13 residues. The CDR3 loop is CSAGGGTQETQYF. The CDR3 nucleotides read TGCAGTGCGGGTGGGGGGACTCAAGAGACCCAGTACTTC.

This clonotype was detected many times. This sequence joins TRBV11-2 and TRBJ2-7, with a weak D call TRBD1 (6 bases). CDR1 and CDR2 from the germline V gene are SGHAT and FQNNGV. V gave up 4 bases and J gave up 7 bases, with 14 bases separating them. The CDR3 is made up of 13 amino acids. The CDR3 reads CASSSTQGWEQYF. The DNA for the CDR3 is TGTGCCAGCAGCTCTACACAGGGTTGGGAGCAGTACTTC.

This clonotype has a count of ten or more. V and J are TRBV6-1 and TRBJ2-7; tentatively, D is TRBD2 (6 bases). Germline-derived CDR1 and CDR2 are MNHNS and SASEGT. With 0 bases removed from V and 0 bases from J, the gap between germline ends came to 9 bases. The CDR3 sequence is 15 residues long. CDR3 protein: CASSEAGRGSYEQYF. Written as DNA, the CDR3 is TGTGCCAGCAGTGAAGCCGGGCGGGGCTCCTACGAGCAGTACTTC.

Concerning this clonotype itself: This may come from a read error, since a much larger clone is one base off. The missing conserved phenylalanine or tryptophan at the end of this CDR3 makes a read error likely. V is TRBV7-2 and J is TRBJ1-3, with TRBD1 matching 7 bases. V lost 1 base to trimming and J lost 0 bases; unmatched junction nucleotides: 6. The length of the CDR3 is 17 residues. Germline CDR1 SGHTA, CDR2 FQGNSA. This CDR3 reads CASSLVDRAGSGNTIYY. DNA of the CDR3: TGTGCCAGCAGCTTAGTAGACAGGGCTGGCTCTGGAAACACCATATATTAT.

There are a few counts of this clonotype. The V call is TRBV6-1, the J call TRBJ2-7; 11 bases match TRBD1. J lost 7 bases, V lost 5 bases, and 4 bases had no gene match. CDR3 size: 13 residues. Germline CDR1 MNHNS, CDR2 SASEGT. DNA of the CDR3: TGTGCCAGCAGTAGGGACAGGGGGTTGGAGCAGTACTTC. Translating it yields CASSRDRGLEQYF.

This clonotype was seen at least ten times. The chain carries TRBV5-1 and TRBJ2-5; the D call may be TRBD1 or TRBD2 (5 bases each). Germline V gene data show CDR1 as SGHRS and CDR2 as YFSETQ. The CDR3 runs to 13 residues. V lost 4 bases and J lost 3, with 10 bases in between. CDR3 region: CASSIGTEETQYF. The DNA of the CDR3 is TGCGCCAGCAGCATAGGGACGGAAGAGACCCAGTACTTC.

This clonotype was seen ten or more times. CDR3 in DNA: TGCAGTGCGGTAGCGGGCGCCACCGCCACCGCGCACAATGAGCAGTTCTTC. Encoded protein: CSAVAGATATAHNEQFF. The V and J genes are TRBV20-1 and TRBJ2-1, with TRBD2 matching over 7 bases. The J segment lost 5 bases and the V segment lost 6 bases, leaving 19 bases of the junction unmatched. The CDR3 runs to 17 residues. CDR1 is DFQATT and CDR2 is SNEGSKA in the germline V gene (reference sequence).

At least ten counts were recorded for this clonotype. This chain uses TRBV7-2 with TRBJ1-2, with D uncertain. The CDR3 sequence is 13 residues long. In germline, CDR1 is SGHTA, CDR2 FQGNSA. Trimming cost V 1 base and J 10 bases, with 13 bases left between them. The CDR3 region is CASSLGQPFDYTF. The CDR3 DNA sequence: TGTGCCAGCAGCTTAGGGCAACCGTTTGACTACACCTTC.

This clonotype was seen more than once but under ten times. The chain uses TRBV18 and TRBJ2-3; the D is unclear. The germline gives CDR1 KGHSH, CDR2 LQKENI. The V end lost 3 bases, the J end lost 4 bases, and 5 bases lay between the germline ends. The length of the CDR3 is 12 residues. The CDR3 bases are TGTGCCAGCTCACCGATATCAGATACGCAGTATTTT. The encoded protein is CASSPISDTQYF.

This chain joins TRBV5-6 and TRBJ2-3; D gene ambiguous. This CDR3 comprises 13 residues. In germline, CDR1 is SGHDT, CDR2 YYEEEE. Trimming removed 4 bases at V and 3 bases at J, with 9 bases between. The CDR3 protein is CASSPPTTDTQYF. CDR3 DNA: TGTGCCAGCAGCCCCCCCACTACAGATACGCAGTATTTT.

This clonotype was observed at least ten times. The chain uses TRBV6-1 and TRBJ1-1; TRBD1 matches 8 bases. Trimming took 8 bases from V and 8 from J; bases not matched to a gene: 10. In germline, CDR1 is MNHNS, CDR2 SASEGT. This CDR3 contains 13 residues. The CDR3 region is CASVLTGVAEAFF. The CDR3 coding sequence is TGTGCCAGCGTGTTGACAGGGGTAGCCGAAGCTTTCTTT.

This clonotype was seen repeatedly, ten times or more. The V call is TRBV20-1, the J call TRBJ2-2; D call uncertain. The V gene lost 4 bases and the J gene lost 5 bases, with 5 bases spanning the gap. The germline gives CDR1 DFQATT, CDR2 SNEGSKA (reference sequence). CDR3 length: 11 amino acids. DNA of the CDR3: TGCAGTGCTAAAGGGACCGGGGAGCTGTTTTTT. Its translation: CSAKGTGELFF.

This clonotype has at least ten counts. CDR3 amino acids: CASSLTALDYTF. The CDR3 DNA reads as TGCGCCAGCAGCTTGACCGCCCTGGACTACACCTTC. The chain recombines TRBV5-1 with TRBJ1-2; unclear D gene. The CDR3 extends over 12 amino acids. Trimming removed 1 base from V and 10 bases from J, with 11 bases in between. Looked up from germline, CDR1 is SGHRS and CDR2 is YFSETQ.

For the CDR3, the DNA is TGTGCCAGCAGCTTATGGGGGGTATCGGAGAGGTGGAACACTGAAGCTTTCTTT. It specifies CASSLWGVSERWNTEAFF. V is TRBV11-2 and J is TRBJ1-1, with a possible D match to TRBD1 (5 bases). Germline V lookup: CDR1 SGHAT, CDR2 FQNNGV. With 2 bases removed from V and 1 base from J, the gap between germline ends came to 20 bases. The CDR3 has 18 residues.

This clonotype was recorded a few times. This chain connects TRBV4-3 to TRBJ2-1, with unresolved D. This CDR3 contains 15 residues. CDR1 and CDR2 from the germline V gene are LGHNA and YSLEER. Deletions cut 0 bases from V and 3 bases from J, with 9 bases between. CDR3 in amino acids: CASSQDRPGYNEQFF. In DNA form, the CDR3 reads TGCGCCAGCAGCCAAGATCGTCCTGGCTACAATGAGCAGTTCTTC.

This clonotype was observed at least ten times. The chain joins TRBV2 to TRBJ2-6; D is unresolved. The CDR3 contains 14 residues. Looked up from germline, CDR1 is SNHLY and CDR2 is FYNNEI. V shed 6 bases and J shed 0 bases, with 6 bases lying between them. The CDR3 sequence is CASRYRSGANVLTF. The CDR3 bases are TGTGCCAGCAGATACCGCTCTGGGGCCAACGTCCTGACTTTC.

The gene calls are TRBV7-2 and TRBJ1-5, with D maybe TRBD1 (5 bases). This CDR3 has 14 residues. Germline CDR1 SGHTA, CDR2 FQGNSA. V lost 7 bases and J lost 2, with 12 bases in between. The CDR3 DNA reads TGTGCCAGCAATCAGGGTTCTGGCAATCAGCCCCAGCATTTT. Translated: CASNQGSGNQPQHF.

The chain employs TRBV19 and TRBJ1-1; perhaps TRBD1 as D (5 bases). CDR1 and CDR2 from the germline V gene are LNHDA and SQIVND (reference sequence). CDR3 length: 13 residues. V lost 8 bases, J lost 4 bases, and 14 bases lay in between. CDR3 DNA sequence: TGTGCCAGTCGCTTAGGAGGGGCCACTGAAGCTTTCTTT. This translates into CASRLGGATEAFF. Filled out from reference TRBV19 and TRBJ1-1, the complete variable domain reads DGGITQSPKYLFRKEGQNVTLSCEQNLNHDAMYWYRQDPGQGLRLIYYSQIVNDFQKGDIAEGYSVSREKKESFPLTVTSAQKNPTAFYLCASRLGGATEAFFGQGTRLTVV.

This clonotype was observed at least ten times. This chain uses TRBV2 with TRBJ2-7, with a weak D call TRBD2 (6 bases). The length of the CDR3 is 16 residues. Germline lookup yields CDR1 SNHLY and CDR2 FYNNEI. The V end lost 2 bases, the J end lost 0 bases, and 14 bases lay between the germline ends. The CDR3 here is CASSESVMGGSYEQYF. The CDR3 bases are TGTGCCAGCAGTGAAAGCGTTATGGGGGGCTCCTACGAGCAGTACTTC.

This clonotype came up a few times. V usage is TRBV2 and J usage is TRBJ2-3, with D possibly matching TRBD2 (5 bases). The CDR3 is made up of 16 amino acids. The germline gives CDR1 SNHLY, CDR2 FYNNEI. V lost 8 bases and J 3 bases, leaving 21 bases between the germline ends. CDR3 sequence reads: CASLPRAGVATDTQYF. CDR3 sequence (DNA): TGTGCCAGCCTCCCGCGGGCCGGGGTGGCAACAGATACGCAGTATTTT. The full variable domain, with the rest looked up from reference TRBV2 and TRBJ2-3, is EPEVTQTPSHQVTQMGQEVILRCVPISNHLYFYWYRQILGQKVEFLVSFYNNEISEKSEIFDDQFSVERPDGSNFTLKIRSTKLEDSAMYFCASLPRAGVATDTQYFGPGTRLTVL.

In this sample, this clonotype turned up a few times. The chain uses TRBV18 and TRBJ1-3, with 11 nucleotides matching TRBD1. This CDR3 has 16 amino acids. Looked up from germline, CDR1 is KGHSH and CDR2 is LQKENI. The V and J ends lost 6 bases and 0 bases, in that order; junction bases with no gene match: 4. CDR3 nucleotide sequence: TGTGCCAGCTCTCAAGGGACAGGGGGCTCTGGAAACACCATATATTTT. Translating gives CASSQGTGGSGNTIYF.

The chain combines TRBV7-8 with TRBJ2-7, with no clear D. Germline CDR1 SGHVS, CDR2 FQNEAQ. The CDR3 consists of 15 residues. The V end lost 1 base, the J end lost 0 bases, and 10 bases lay between the germline ends. The CDR3: CASSLDVRISYEQYF. DNA for the CDR3: TGTGCCAGCAGCTTAGACGTCAGGATCTCCTACGAGCAGTACTTC.

This clonotype was seen at least ten times. The chain employs TRBV6-2 or TRBV6-3 and TRBJ2-5; D is unresolved. Trimming took 6 bases from V and 1 from J, leaving 6 bases between them. The CDR3 is 12 residues long. CDR1 and CDR2 from the germline V gene are MNHEY and SVGEGT. This chain's CDR3 is CASSRPQETQYF. The CDR3 DNA reads TGTGCCAGCAGCCGCCCCCAAGAGACCCAGTACTTC.

This clonotype was found many times. The V gene is TRBV12-3 or TRBV12-4, the J gene TRBJ1-5, with D unresolved. V lost 3 bases and J lost 4, with 7 bases in between. This CDR3 contains 13 residues. CDR3 nucleotide sequence: TGTGCCAGCAGTTTCCGGGGAAATCAGCCCCAGCATTTT. Amino acid sequence: CASSFRGNQPQHF.

This clonotype was seen more than once but under ten times. The rearrangement uses TRBV6-5 and TRBJ2-1, with 7 nucleotides matching TRBD1. This CDR3 spans 15 amino acids. V was pared by 0 bases and J by 3 bases, with 2 bases of the junction left unmatched. Germline V lookup: CDR1 MNHEY, CDR2 SVGAGI. The CDR3 sequence: CASSYSRTGYNEQFF. Here the CDR3 DNA reads TGTGCCAGCAGTTACTCAAGGACAGGCTACAATGAGCAGTTCTTC.